This TCR beta chain appears in the sequencing data of a study of T cell responses to AZD1222 COVID-19 vaccine listed by TCRdb under 2021. About the full investigation: TCR sequencing covered some 240 trial participants: 200 to 220 given two doses of AZD1222 and 26 given two doses of MenACWY control vaccine. Trial participants were enrolled by age into 18-55, 56-69 and 70-plus year subgroups, with about 150, 27 and 61 TCR-sequenced participants respectively.

The sample's time point label is to be understood as: about 28 days (+/-7) after the second vaccine dose. AZD1222 recipients with second doses at about 4 weeks or about 12 weeks were pooled, because spike-specific TCR depth and breadth did not differ between schedules. Vaccinee samples were obtained from the UK trials COV001 and COV002, which included a single-blind randomized controlled phase 2/3 trial of AZD1222 (ChAdOx1 nCoV-19) in healthy adults. For TCRbeta chain sequencing, PBMC samples were collected from trial participants at day 0 and at day 28 after the second dose. The CDR3 regions of human TCRbeta chains were analyzed by immunosequencing. As for the original processing: TCRs in the repertoires were compared against a reference library of SARS-CoV-2-specific TCRs that had been generated with the MIRA antigen-specificity platform. Breadth meant the fraction of unique TCRs that were SARS-CoV-2-associated, whereas depth meant the fraction of total T cells that were SARS-CoV-2-associated. Using the MIRA data, every spike-specific TCR was mapped to the spike region that the TCR reacted to and assigned to either a CD4 or a CD8 class. Log10-transformed breadth and depth values were compared by one-way ANOVA with Sidak's multiple comparisons tests. TCRdb took over this immuneACCESS table, retaining in-frame rearrangements with V and J assigned. Such tables are incomplete; in checked studies, under half of the missing clones stem from an unresolved V gene, and the remainder is unexplained. V, J and clone size were drawn from that table, and D and trimming were deduced from the DNA. The sample has about 94,000 clones on record, roughly 90% of them singletons. The ten largest make up 12% of the sample.

From its cysteine to its phenylalanine, the CDR3 spans 12 amino acids. Only the CDR3 DNA stays, 36 bases, in frame from base 1. The germline V gene encodes CDR1 SQVTM and CDR2 ANQGSEA. V lost 5 bases and J lost 2 bases; the stretch between them is 9 bases long. Of note for this clone: Its cognate antigen has yet to be identified. No base qualities exist here, and no much larger clone lies one base off it.

General findings and caveats noted by the study authors: A significant rise in spike-specific TCR breadth and depth was observed after two AZD1222 doses relative to day 0 and relative to MenACWY recipients. Conclusions about previously exposed vaccinees were limited because only a handful of AZD1222 recipients were SARS-CoV-2 seropositive at baseline. The 56-69-year group was small, and its depth increase did not reach significance, likely because of low power. No day 14 peak-response samples were available, so repertoires were characterized only after the peak T cell response. The vaccine-associated CD4 TCRs covered the entire spike protein, and the dominant responses fell in regions 160-218 and 743-854. Reportedly, close to half of the unique spike-specific TCRs recognized epitopes lying outside the regions that are mutated in the B.1.351 and B.1.1.7 variants. Most participants were white British and females outnumbered males, and the authors suggested that clonal diversity may have been underestimated.

The TCR was taken from an adult who received the AZD1222 COVID-19 vaccine. The sequences come from peripheral blood, collected 28 days after the second AZD1222 dose. The chain is made from TRBV29-1 and TRBJ2-5, with a tentative D call of TRBD1 or TRBD2, each matching 5 bases. Read as DNA, the sequence is TGCAGCGTTCCGGGGCGGCAAGAGACCCAGTACTTC. Its translation reads: CSVPGRQETQYF. This CDR3, with the reference TRBV29-1 and TRBJ2-5 proteins standing in past its ends, gives the full variable domain SAVISQKPSRDICQRGTSLTIQCQVDSQVTMMFWYRQQPGQSLTLIATANQGSEATYESGFVIDKFPISRPNLTFSTLTVSNMSPEDSSIYLCSVPGRQETQYFGPGTRLLVL.